Listed here is a single T cell receptor (beta chain). The sample comes from a study of technical replicates of blood from several donors. Sequencing was performed with immunoSEQ multiplex PCR; in TCRdb, only in-frame clones are kept and a portion is missing. The table records about 14,000 clones, about 80% of them present only once. With 4 bases clipped from V and 4 bases from J, the junction kept 7 bases outside the gene matches. This CDR3 region has 15 residues. The germline CDR1 and CDR2 sequences are SNHLY and FYNNEI. This sequence originates from a human donor in good health. V is TRBV2 and J is TRBJ1-1, with 9 nucleotides matching TRBD1. The sample taken for sequencing was PBMCs. CDR3 sequence (DNA): TGTGCCAGCAGTGTGGACAGGGGCGGTGGCACTGAAGCTTTCTTT. Its protein product is CASSVDRGGGTEAFF.